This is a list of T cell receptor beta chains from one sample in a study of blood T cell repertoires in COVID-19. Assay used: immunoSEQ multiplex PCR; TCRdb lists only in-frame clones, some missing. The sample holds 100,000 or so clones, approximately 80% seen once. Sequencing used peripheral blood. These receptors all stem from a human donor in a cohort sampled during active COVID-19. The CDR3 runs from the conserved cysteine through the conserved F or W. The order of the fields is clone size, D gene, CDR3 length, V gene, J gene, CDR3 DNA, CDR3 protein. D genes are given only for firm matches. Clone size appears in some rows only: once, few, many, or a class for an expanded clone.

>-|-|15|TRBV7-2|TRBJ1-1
TGTGCCAGCAGCCTAATAGGGGACAAAGACACTGAAGCTTTCTTT
CASSLIGDKDTEAFF
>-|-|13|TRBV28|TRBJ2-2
TGTGCCATCCAGGGGGGGAACACCGGGGAGCTGTTTTTT
CAIQGGNTGELFF
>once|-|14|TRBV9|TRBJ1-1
TGTGCCAGCAGCCGCTCCTTGGAGCTGGGTGAAGCTTTCTTT
CASSRSLELGEAFF
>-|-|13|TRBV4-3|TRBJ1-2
TGCGCCAGCAGCCGGGGAGGGTCTGATGGCTACACCTTC
CASSRGGSDGYTF
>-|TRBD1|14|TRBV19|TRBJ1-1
TGTGCCAGTAGTATTTTAAGGGGGCTTACTGGAGCTTTCTTT
CASSILRGLTGAFF
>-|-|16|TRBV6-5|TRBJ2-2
TGTGCCAGCAGTTCCCCACGGCGGGGATCCGCCGGGGAGCTGTTTTTT
CASSSPRRGSAGELFF
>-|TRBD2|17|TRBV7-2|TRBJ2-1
TGTGCCAGCAGCGTACAGAGGTTGGAAGCGGGGGGAAATGAGCAGTTCTTC
CASSVQRLEAGGNEQFF
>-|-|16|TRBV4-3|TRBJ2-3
TGCGCCAGCAGCCAAGGCCTGGGGGCACGCACAGATACGCAGTATTTT
CASSQGLGARTDTQYF
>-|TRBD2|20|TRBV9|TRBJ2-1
TGTGCCAGCAGCGTGGGACTAGCGGGGCAACTACCAAGCTCCTACAATGAGCAGTTCTTC
CASSVGLAGQLPSSYNEQFF
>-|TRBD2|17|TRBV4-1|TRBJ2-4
TGCGCCAGCAGCCAAGATTCAGCGGGGGGGCCCAAAAACATTCAGTACTTC
CASSQDSAGGPKNIQYF
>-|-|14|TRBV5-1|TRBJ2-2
TGCGCCAGCATGCTTAACGGGAACACCGGGGAGCTGTTTTTT
CASMLNGNTGELFF
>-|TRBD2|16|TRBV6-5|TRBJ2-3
TGTGCCAGCAGTTACTCGAGAGCGGGGGGCGGGTATACGCAGTATTTT
CASSYSRAGGGYTQYF
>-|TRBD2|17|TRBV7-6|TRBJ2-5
TGTGCCAGCAGACCTGGACTAGCGGGGGGGCCAGGAGAGACCCAGTACTTC
CASRPGLAGGPGETQYF
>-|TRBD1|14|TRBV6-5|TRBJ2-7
TGTGCCAGCCGGGACAGGGGAAATTCCTACGAGCAGTACTTC
CASRDRGNSYEQYF
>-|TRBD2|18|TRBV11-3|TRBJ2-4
TGTGCCAGCAGCTTAGAGGGGACTAGCGGGGGAGCTAAAAACATTCAGTACTTC
CASSLEGTSGGAKNIQYF
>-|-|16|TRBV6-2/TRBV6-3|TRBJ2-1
TGTGCCAGCAGTTATCCAGGGGCCACCCTCTACAATGAGCAGTTCTTC
CASSYPGATLYNEQFF